This T cell receptor (beta chain) was found in a study of cytomegalovirus exposure and HLA in healthy donors. Regarding the study as a whole: In a later analysis, HLA-C alleles had the fewest associated TCRs, DRB1 alleles the most.

PCR involved 60 Vbeta and 13 Jbeta primers. In the study's own analysis: Tens of millions of unique TCR beta chains, some 10 million of them shared, were counted by a later analysis. Profiled with immunoSEQ multiplex PCR; TCRdb holds only in-frame clones, not every one. The V and J calls and clone size come from that table; D and trimming were worked out from the DNA. Among about 140,000 clones listed, approximately 78% were seen once. The length of the CDR3 is 12 residues. Germline CDR1 and CDR2: SGHDT and YYEEEE. The V and J ends lost 0 bases and 6 bases respectively, with 7 bases between them. Regarding this clone: What it binds is unknown.

The rearrangement uses TRBV5-6 and TRBJ2-7, with D perhaps matching TRBD1 (5 bases). Material: PBMCs. The source is a man between 18 and 29 years old in good health and CMV-seropositive. CDR3 DNA: TGTGCCAGCAGCTTGGGACAGAGCGAGCAGTACTTC. Its translation is CASSLGQSEQYF.